What follows are 18 T cell receptor beta chains derived from one specimen sequenced in a study of blood T cell repertoires in COVID-19. The table came from immunoSEQ multiplex PCR; TCRdb's copy has only in-frame clones and leaves some out. The table includes hundreds of thousands of clones, about 88% detected once. Material: PBMCs or T cells enriched from blood (not recorded which). These receptors all stem from a woman between 25 and 40 years old who had been exposed to COVID-19.

This chain connects TRBV2 to TRBJ1-2; possibly TRBD1 for D (6 bases). CDR3 length: 16 residues. V lost 7 bases and J lost 8, with 26 bases in between. Germline V CDR1 and CDR2: SNHLY, FYNNEI. The CDR3 reads CASNQDSTISLEGYTF. The CDR3 coding sequence is TGTGCCAGCAATCAGGACAGTACAATATCCCTGGAGGGCTACACCTTC.

The chain recombines TRBV5-6 with TRBJ1-4; TRBD1 matches 8 bases. The CDR3 runs to 15 residues. J lost 8 bases, V lost 4 bases, and 10 bases had no gene match. CDR1 and CDR2 (germline): SGHDT, YYEEEE. CDR3 bases: TGTGCCAGCAGCCCGTTGACAGGGGAGGGGGAAAAACTGTTTTTT. Protein product: CASSPLTGEGEKLFF.

V gene TRBV2 combines with J gene TRBJ1-6, with a possible D match to TRBD1 (6 bases). V was trimmed by 1 base and J by 8 bases, leaving 9 bases between them. CDR1 and CDR2 (germline): SNHLY, FYNNEI. This CDR3 is built from 14 residues. The CDR3, as DNA: TGTGCCAGCAGTGAAGGCAGGGGCCATTCACCCCTCCACTTT. Translated, it gives CASSEGRGHSPLHF.

This chain links TRBV7-2 with TRBJ1-2; 7 bases agree with TRBD1. Germline V gene data show CDR1 as SGHTA and CDR2 as FQGNSA. The CDR3 has 13 residues. J gave up 4 bases and V 3 bases, and 2 bases lay outside the gene matches. The CDR3 loop reads CASSLGTVYGYTF. The CDR3 coding sequence is TGTGCCAGCAGCTTGGGGACAGTCTATGGCTACACCTTC.

In regard to this clone: A read error may account for a junction end that differs from germline. The gene calls are TRBV7-7 and TRBJ1-1; D not resolved. The CDR3 has 13 amino acids. Per the germline V gene, CDR1 is SSHAT and CDR2 is FNYEAQ (reference sequence). CDR3 protein: CASSLGRNTEAFF. CDR3 DNA: TGTGCTAGCAGCTTAGGCAGGAACACTGAAGCTTTCTTT.

V gene TRBV14 combines with J gene TRBJ1-1; TRBD1 matches 7 bases. J was trimmed by 7 bases and V by 5 bases; bases with no gene match: 7. CDR1 and CDR2 from the germline V gene are SGHDN and FVKESK. This CDR3 region has 13 residues. The CDR3 loop is CASSGTYRGEAFF. For the CDR3, the DNA is TGTGCCAGCAGCGGGACCTACAGGGGTGAAGCTTTCTTT.

The V and J genes are TRBV24-1 and TRBJ2-2; maybe TRBD1 (6 bases). CDR1 is KGHDR and CDR2 is SFDVKD in the germline V gene. Deletions cut 3 bases from V and 6 bases from J, with 13 bases between. The CDR3 totals 15 residues. In nucleotides, the CDR3 is TGTGCCACCAGTGATCCCAGACAGGCCCCCGGGGAGCTGTTTTTT. It is translated as CATSDPRQAPGELFF.

Note on this clone: Other DNA sequences within the sample encode an identical CDR3. The chain uses TRBV7-3 and TRBJ2-7; D is ambiguous. The CDR3 has 13 residues. The V end lost 5 bases, the J end lost 3 bases, and 11 bases lay between the germline ends. Per the germline V gene, CDR1 is SGHTA and CDR2 is FQGTGA. The CDR3 spells CASSVGSDYEQYF. The DNA of the CDR3 is TGTGCCAGCAGCGTCGGTTCCGACTACGAGCAGTACTTC. The whole variable domain, filled in from reference TRBV7-3 and TRBJ2-7, reads GAGVSQTPSNKVTEKGKYVELRCDPISGHTALYWYRQSLGQGPEFLIYFQGTGAADDSGLPNDRFFAVRPEGSVSTLKIQRTERGDSAVYLCASSVGSDYEQYFGPGTRLTVT.

This clone was observed once. The V and J genes are TRBV6-1 and TRBJ1-6; tentatively, D is TRBD1 (5 bases). The CDR3 covers 15 residues. Germline CDR1 MNHNS, CDR2 SASEGT. V shed 0 bases and J shed 9 bases, with 12 bases lying between them. The CDR3 is CASSEAGVGFSPLHF. The CDR3, as DNA: TGTGCCAGCAGTGAAGCAGGGGTGGGGTTTTCACCCCTCCACTTT.

The chain couples TRBV5-6 to TRBJ1-1; D may be TRBD1 (6 bases). Trimming cost V 2 bases and J 5 bases, with 10 bases left between them. Germline lookup yields CDR1 SGHDT and CDR2 YYEEEE. The CDR3 covers 13 residues. The CDR3 region is CASSFAQGTEAFF. CDR3 sequence (DNA): TGTGCCAGCAGCTTCGCTCAGGGGACTGAAGCTTTCTTT.

V usage is TRBV2 and J usage is TRBJ1-4; possibly TRBD1 for D (5 bases). There are 12 residues in the CDR3. Deletions cut 6 bases from V and 7 bases from J, with 9 bases between. Germline V gene data show CDR1 as SNHLY and CDR2 as FYNNEI. The CDR3 reads CASRGQGEKLFF. CDR3 DNA sequence: TGTGCCAGCAGGGGGCAGGGTGAAAAACTGTTTTTT. The entire variable domain, with the rest obtained from reference TRBV2 and TRBJ1-4, is as follows: EPEVTQTPSHQVTQMGQEVILRCVPISNHLYFYWYRQILGQKVEFLVSFYNNEISEKSEIFDDQFSVERPDGSNFTLKIRSTKLEDSAMYFCASRGQGEKLFFGSGTQLSVL.

The chain employs TRBV7-2 and TRBJ1-2; D not resolved. V shed 6 bases and J shed 8 bases, with 13 bases lying between them. Germline assignment: CDR1 SGHTA and CDR2 FQGNSA. There are 12 residues in the CDR3. The CDR3 nucleotides are TGTGCCAGCAGAAGAGGTCTTGGGGGCTACACCTTC. It is translated as CASRRGLGGYTF.

V gene TRBV14 combines with J gene TRBJ2-7; 7 bases line up with TRBD1. J was trimmed by 2 bases and V by 0 bases; bases with no gene match: 7. The CDR3 totals 16 residues. The germline V gene encodes CDR1 SGHDN and CDR2 FVKESK. This chain's CDR3 is CASSQDGQEWTYEQYF. CDR3 DNA: TGTGCCAGCAGCCAAGATGGACAGGAATGGACCTACGAGCAGTACTTC. Using reference TRBV14 and TRBJ2-7 for the parts outside the CDR3, the full variable domain is EAGVTQFPSHSVIEKGQTVTLRCDPISGHDNLYWYRRVMGKEIKFLLHFVKESKQDESGMPNNRFLAERTGGTYSTLKVQPAELEDSGVYFCASSQDGQEWTYEQYFGPGTRLTVT.

CDR3 in DNA: TGTGCCAGCAGCCAAGACTTGACTAGCGGGGAGACCCAGTACTTC. The encoded protein is CASSQDLTSGETQYF. The V call is TRBV3-1 (or the pseudogene TRBV3-2), the J call TRBJ2-5; 10 nucleotides agree with TRBD2. This CDR3 is built from 15 residues. Germline V CDR1 and CDR2: LGHDT, YNNKEL (reference sequence). Trimming took 0 bases from V and 5 from J; bases not matched to a gene: 3.

The chain has TRBV29-1 and TRBJ2-1; unclear D gene. The germline V gene has CDR1 SQVTM and CDR2 ANQGSEA. The CDR3 length is 10 residues. V lost 0 bases, J lost 9 bases, and 3 bases lay in between. The CDR3 here is CSVEEAEQFF. DNA for the CDR3: TGCAGCGTTGAAGAGGCTGAGCAGTTCTTC.

The chain links TRBV12-5 to TRBJ1-1; the D gene is possibly TRBD1 (5 bases). The germline V gene has CDR1 LGHNT and CDR2 FRNRAP. Deletions cut 0 bases from V and 1 base from J, with 12 bases between. The CDR3 has 16 amino acids. The CDR3 DNA reads TGTGCTAGTGGTTTGGTACCAACAGGAACGAACACTGAAGCTTTCTTT. Translation: CASGLVPTGTNTEAFF. Full variable domain (missing parts from reference TRBV12-5 and TRBJ1-1): DARVTQTPRHKVTEMGQEVTMRCQPILGHNTVFWYRQTMMQGLELLAYFRNRAPLDDSGMPKDRFSAEMPDATLATLKIQPSEPRDSAVYFCASGLVPTGTNTEAFFGQGTRLTVV.

J is TRBJ2-7 and V is TRBV28, with TRBD1 identical over 7 bases. The CDR3 extends over 14 amino acids. Trimming took 6 bases from V and 0 from J; bases not matched to a gene: 5. Germline CDR1 is MDHEN and CDR2 is SYDVKM. CDR3 sequence reads: CASSTGASSYEQYF. The CDR3 DNA follows: TGTGCCAGCAGCACAGGGGCTAGCTCCTACGAGCAGTACTTC.

V and J are TRBV19 and TRBJ2-7, with 7 bases lining up with TRBD2. This CDR3 comprises 15 residues. V lost 4 bases to trimming and J lost 3 bases; unmatched junction nucleotides: 9. Germline V gene sequence: CDR1 LNHDA, CDR2 SQIVND (reference sequence). CDR3 in DNA: TGTGCCAGTAGTAGGTGGTCGGGGGGATACTACGAGCAGTACTTC. Translated: CASSRWSGGYYEQYF.